This T cell receptor (beta chain) emerged from a study of cytomegalovirus exposure and HLA in healthy donors. Study-level points and caveats: It was reported that the classifier diagnosed cytomegalovirus status with high specificity and sensitivity in both the original and validation cohorts. Clusters of TCRs from the first cohort tended to co-occur in the roughly 120 validation repertoires (as a later analysis found). There were under 200 TCR beta chains listed as cytomegalovirus-associated.

The validation cohort, a group of 100 to 150 subjects, included the donors and was separate from the roughly 720-subject first cohort. The method was immunoSEQ multiplex PCR; TCRdb's version includes in-frame clones alone and lacks a portion of them. The sample includes over 150,000 clones, 80% to 90% of them seen just once. To note about this clone: The antigen is undetermined.

The germline CDR1 and CDR2 sequences are LGHNA and YSLEER. There are 15 residues in the CDR3. The V and J ends lost 3 bases and 3 bases, in that order; junction bases with no gene match: 2. The receptor was derived from a man between 18 and 29 years old in good health and CMV-seropositive. The rearrangement joins TRBV4-3 to TRBJ2-3, with 11 bases that match TRBD2. The material sequenced was PBMCs. CDR3 sequence reads: CASSHLAGGTDTQYF. CDR3 DNA: TGCGCCAGCAGCCACCTAGCGGGGGGAACAGATACGCAGTATTTT.